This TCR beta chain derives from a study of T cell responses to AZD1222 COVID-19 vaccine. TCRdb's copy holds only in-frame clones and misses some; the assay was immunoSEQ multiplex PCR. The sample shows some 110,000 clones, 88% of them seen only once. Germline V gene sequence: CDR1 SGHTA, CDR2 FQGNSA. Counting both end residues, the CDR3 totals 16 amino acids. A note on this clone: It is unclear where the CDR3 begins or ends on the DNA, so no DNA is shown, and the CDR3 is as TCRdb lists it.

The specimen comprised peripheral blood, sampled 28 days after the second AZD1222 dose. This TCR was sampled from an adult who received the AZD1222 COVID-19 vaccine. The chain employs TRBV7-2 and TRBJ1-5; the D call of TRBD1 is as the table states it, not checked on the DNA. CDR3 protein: CASTFFGQVENQPQHF.